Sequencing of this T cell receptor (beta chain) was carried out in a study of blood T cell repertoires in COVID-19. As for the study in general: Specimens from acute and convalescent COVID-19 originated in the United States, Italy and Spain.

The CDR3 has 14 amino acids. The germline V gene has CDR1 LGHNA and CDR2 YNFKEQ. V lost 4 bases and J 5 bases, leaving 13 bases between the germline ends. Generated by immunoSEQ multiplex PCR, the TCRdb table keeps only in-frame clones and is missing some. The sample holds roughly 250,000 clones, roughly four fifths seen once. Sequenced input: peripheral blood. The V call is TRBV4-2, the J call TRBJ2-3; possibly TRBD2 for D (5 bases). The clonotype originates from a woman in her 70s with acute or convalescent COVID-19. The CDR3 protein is CASSLSLAGDTQYF. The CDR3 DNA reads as TGTGCCAGCAGCCTCTCCCTCGCGGGAGATACGCAGTATTTT.